The next 27 T cell receptor beta chains were all read from a single sample in a study of cytomegalovirus exposure and HLA in healthy donors. Researchers ran the PCR with 60 Vbeta and 13 Jbeta primers. Using immunoSEQ multiplex PCR, the repertoire was profiled, and TCRdb retains in-frame clones only, with some absent. Of tens of thousands of clones listed, 78% are singletons. Sequencing was carried out using PBMCs. These receptors originate from a woman aged 35 to 49 in good health and CMV-seropositive.

This chain links TRBV5-1 with TRBJ2-1; 7 positions match TRBD1. The CDR3 covers 15 residues. Germline V gene data show CDR1 as SGHRS and CDR2 as YFSETQ. V shed 4 bases, J shed 4 bases, and the junction held 8 bases outside the gene matches. The CDR3 reads CASSTGTDLYNEQFF. The CDR3 DNA follows: TGCGCCAGCAGCACAGGGACAGACCTGTACAATGAGCAGTTCTTC.

The chain employs TRBV7-3 and TRBJ1-2, with a weak D call TRBD1 (5 bases). There are 13 residues in the CDR3. CDR1 SGHTA and CDR2 FQGTGA come from the germline V gene. V lost 6 bases and J 8 bases, leaving 16 bases between the germline ends. The CDR3 is CASRQGGAQGYTF. CDR3 nucleotide sequence: TGTGCCAGCAGGCAGGGAGGGGCGCAGGGCTACACCTTC.

This clone was picked up one time. Here the CDR3 omits its conserved ending phenylalanine or tryptophan, so a read error is the likely source. The limits of the CDR3 on the DNA are not certain, so only TCRdb's listed CDR3 is given. This rearrangement joins TRBV7-5 to TRBJ1-3; the table assigns TRBD1, which was not confirmed against the DNA. TRBV7-5 is listed as a pseudogene. The CDR3 length is 10 residues, termini included. CDR3 sequence reads: CARNRTGATL.

The V gene is TRBV6-1, the J gene TRBJ2-5; D unresolved. The assigned J gene may be wrong: the sequence end matches TRBJ2-7 better. The CDR3 loop spans 13 amino acids. Per germline, CDR1 MNHNS and CDR2 SASEGT. Here the CDR3 reads CASSERHTYEQYF. The CDR3 nucleotides are TGTGCCAGCAGTGAGAGACACACCTACGAGCAGTACTTC.

The gene calls are TRBV5-4 and TRBJ2-5; 10 bases fit TRBD1. Germline V gives CDR1 SGHNT, CDR2 YYREEE (reference sequence). This CDR3 comprises 15 residues. V shed 4 bases, J shed 5 bases, and the junction held 8 bases outside the gene matches. DNA of the CDR3: TGTGCCAGCAGCATCGGACAGGGGGGGTGGGAGACCCAGTACTTC. It codes for CASSIGQGGWETQYF.

This clone was observed a few times. This sequence joins TRBV6-5 and TRBJ1-1, with D unclear. The CDR3 has 11 amino acids. Trimming shortened V by 2 bases and J by 8 bases, and 6 bases separated the two germline ends. Germline V gene sequence: CDR1 MNHEY, CDR2 SVGAGI. Here the CDR3 reads CASSYGPEAFF. CDR3 bases: TGTGCCAGCAGTTACGGGCCCGAAGCTTTCTTT.

The V call is TRBV5-1, the J call TRBJ2-7; TRBD1 agrees at 9 bases. CDR3 length: 14 residues. Germline values: CDR1 SGHRS, CDR2 YFSETQ. The J segment lost 3 bases and the V segment lost 2 bases, leaving 3 bases of the junction unmatched. CDR3 DNA: TGCGCCAGCAGCTTACCGGGACAGGGCTACGAGCAGTACTTC. This translates into CASSLPGQGYEQYF. The entire variable domain, with the rest obtained from reference TRBV5-1 and TRBJ2-7, is as follows: KAGVTQTPRYLIKTRGQQVTLSCSPISGHRSVSWYQQTPGQGLQFLFEYFSETQRNKGNFPGRFSGRQFSNSRSEMNVSTLELGDSALYLCASSLPGQGYEQYFGPGTRLTVT.

There are a few counts of this clone. The chain recombines TRBV27 with TRBJ1-5; the match to TRBD1 covers 7 bases. The CDR3 has 15 amino acids. With V trimmed by 5 bases and J by 0 bases, 4 bases remained unmatched. Germline-derived CDR1 and CDR2 are MNHEY and SMNVEV (reference sequence). CDR3 DNA: TGTGCCAGCAGTCCGGGACAGAATAGCAATCAGCCCCAGCATTTT. It codes for CASSPGQNSNQPQHF.

The chain is built from TRBV6-5 and TRBJ1-2; no clear D. Trimming removed 5 bases from V and 5 bases from J, with 18 bases in between. This CDR3 spans 15 amino acids. In germline, CDR1 is MNHEY, CDR2 SVGAGI. The CDR3 here is CASSLLAGSGYGYTF. The DNA for the CDR3 is TGTGCCAGCAGTCTACTCGCAGGTAGCGGGTATGGCTACACCTTC.

This clone is medium-sized (0.01 to 0.1%) by share. V and J are TRBV6-1 and TRBJ1-5; a possible D gene is TRBD1 (6 bases). Trimming stripped 7 bases from V and 4 bases from J, with 14 bases between. The CDR3 length is 14 residues. Germline CDR1 is MNHNS and CDR2 is SASEGT. The CDR3: CASNPTGSNQPQHF. CDR3 DNA sequence: TGTGCCAGCAACCCAACAGGGTCAAATCAGCCCCAGCATTTT.

V and J are TRBV7-8 and TRBJ2-7, with 11 bases aligning to TRBD1. Unmatched junction bases numbered 5, after V lost 4 bases and J lost 6 bases. Germline V gene lookup returns CDR1 SGHVS and CDR2 FQNEAQ. The CDR3 is made up of 14 amino acids. Written as DNA, the CDR3 is TGTGCCAGCAGCTCCCTAGGGACAGGGGGCGAGCAGTACTTC. Translation gives CASSSLGTGGEQYF.

Only a few counts were recorded for this clone. The rearrangement links TRBV11-2 to TRBJ1-1, with D hard to call. Looked up from germline, CDR1 is SGHAT and CDR2 is FQNNGV. Trimming removed 5 bases at V and 6 bases at J, with 13 bases between. The CDR3 is 13 amino acids. The CDR3 DNA follows: TGTGCCAGCAGCCCCCTAAGTCAGGCTGAAGCTTTCTTT. This gives the protein CASSPLSQAEAFF.

The chain joins TRBV27 to TRBJ2-2; 7 bases are a match to TRBD2. In germline, CDR1 is MNHEY, CDR2 SMNVEV (reference sequence). J lost 1 base, V lost 0 bases, and 17 bases had no gene match. The CDR3 loop spans 21 amino acids. CDR3 DNA sequence: TGTGCCAGCAGTTTATCGATTATAGGACTAGAGCCTACGATGAACACCGGGGAGCTGTTTTTT. Translation: CASSLSIIGLEPTMNTGELFF.

The V call is TRBV7-3, the J call TRBJ1-2; D might be TRBD1 (5 bases). The ends were cut back, 2 bases at V and 5 bases at J, with 9 bases in the middle. CDR1 and CDR2 (germline): SGHTA, FQGTGA. CDR3 length: 13 residues. The CDR3: CASSLVGGYGYTF. The CDR3 DNA sequence: TGTGCCAGCAGCTTAGTGGGGGGGTATGGCTACACCTTC.

The V and J genes are TRBV5-5 and TRBJ2-7; 11 bases align to TRBD2. With V trimmed by 4 bases and J by 0 bases, 3 bases remained unmatched. CDR1 is SGHKS and CDR2 is YYEKEE in the germline V gene (reference sequence). This CDR3 has 15 residues. The CDR3 is CASSLGTSGSYEQYF. Written as DNA, the CDR3 is TGTGCCAGCAGCCTTGGGACTAGCGGCTCCTACGAGCAGTACTTC.

In this sample, this clone turned up a few times. This sequence joins TRBV28 and TRBJ1-5, with TRBD1 identical over 7 bases. The V gene's germline CDR1 is MDHEN and CDR2 SYDVKM. This CDR3 contains 17 residues. With 5 bases clipped from V and 0 bases from J, the junction kept 10 bases outside the gene matches. For the CDR3, the DNA is TGTGCCAGCAGTCCTTGGGACAGCACTTATAGCAATCAGCCCCAGCATTTT. This encodes CASSPWDSTYSNQPQHF.

The chain links TRBV12-5 to TRBJ2-7; no firm D call. V lost 4 bases to trimming and J lost 2 bases, with 9 bases between them. Per germline, CDR1 LGHNT and CDR2 FRNRAP. This CDR3 contains 13 residues. The CDR3 protein is CASGYDITYEQYF. As DNA, the CDR3 is TGTGCTAGTGGTTACGACATAACCTACGAGCAGTACTTC.

V and J are TRBV5-1 and TRBJ2-2, with TRBD1 matching 8 bases. This CDR3 is built from 17 residues. CDR1 and CDR2 from the germline V gene are SGHRS and YFSETQ. V gave up 6 bases and J gave up 4 bases; unmatched junction bases: 14. In nucleotides, the CDR3 is TGCGCCAGCACCTCACCGGGCCAGGGGGCCGGCACCGGGGAGCTGTTTTTT. Translated, it gives CASTSPGQGAGTGELFF.

The gene calls are TRBV4-2 and TRBJ2-6; D may be TRBD2 (6 bases). The CDR3 has 15 residues. Trimming took 4 bases from V and 2 from J, leaving 9 bases between them. Germline CDR1 is LGHNA and CDR2 is YNFKEQ. In DNA form, the CDR3 reads TGTGCCAGCAGCCCCGGGGAGGCTGGGGCCAACGTCCTGACTTTC. Translated: CASSPGEAGANVLTF.

The chain combines TRBV7-2 with TRBJ2-5; D is ambiguous. The DNA end is more similar to TRBJ2-7, so the J call may be wrong. The CDR3 loop spans 12 amino acids. Germline V gene sequence: CDR1 SGHTA, CDR2 FQGNSA. The CDR3 here is CASSSFSYEQYF. CDR3 nucleotide sequence: TGTGCCAGCAGCTCATTCTCCTACGAGCAGTACTTC.

The rearrangement links TRBV29-1 to TRBJ1-2; D is unresolved. Looked up from germline, CDR1 is SQVTM and CDR2 is ANQGSEA. With 3 bases removed from V and 5 bases from J, the gap between germline ends came to 10 bases. The CDR3 length is 12 residues. CDR3 protein: CSVEGGPYGYTF. The DNA for the CDR3 is TGCAGCGTTGAGGGAGGGCCTTATGGCTACACCTTC. The full variable domain, with the rest looked up from reference TRBV29-1 and TRBJ1-2, is SAVISQKPSRDICQRGTSLTIQCQVDSQVTMMFWYRQQPGQSLTLIATANQGSEATYESGFVIDKFPISRPNLTFSTLTVSNMSPEDSSIYLCSVEGGPYGYTFGSGTRLTVV.

CDR3 nucleotides: TGCGCCAGCAGCCAAGAGGGCGGAGGCGTAGGACTAGCGGGAGGATTTCACTTCGAGCAGTACTTC. It is translated as CASSQEGGGVGLAGGFHFEQYF. V is TRBV4-1 and J is TRBJ2-7; 14 bases fit TRBD2. Trimming at V came to 0 bases and at J to 6 bases, leaving 22 bases not matched to a gene. CDR1 is MGHRA and CDR2 is YSYEKL in the germline V gene. There are 22 residues in the CDR3.

V gene TRBV11-2 combines with J gene TRBJ2-7; D is possibly TRBD2 (5 bases). Trimming pared 4 bases from V and 4 bases from J, leaving 14 bases between. The CDR3 length is 14 residues. From germline, CDR1 is SGHAT and CDR2 FQNNGV. CDR3 region: CASSSRVWQYEQYF. Here the CDR3 DNA reads TGTGCCAGCAGCTCGAGGGTGTGGCAATACGAGCAGTACTTC.

This chain connects TRBV9 to TRBJ2-5; 7 nucleotides agree with TRBD1. Germline loops: CDR1 SGDLS, CDR2 YYNGEE. The CDR3 runs 15 residues. The ends lost 0 bases at V and 2 bases at J; junction bases unmatched: 4. The CDR3 DNA sequence: TGTGCCAGCAGCGTAGATGTCAGGGGGCAAGAGACCCAGTACTTC. It is translated as CASSVDVRGQETQYF.

The rearrangement links TRBV6-5 to TRBJ1-2, with 8 bases fitting TRBD1. Germline CDR1 reads MNHEY; CDR2 reads SVGAGI. The CDR3 sequence is 16 residues long. V was clipped by 0 bases and J by 7 bases; unmatched bases: 10. As DNA, the CDR3 is TGTGCCAGCAGTTACTCGACCGGGACAGGAGCTGGTGGCTACACCTTC. Protein sequence: CASSYSTGTGAGGYTF.

The rearrangement joins TRBV4-1 to TRBJ1-2; D perhaps matches TRBD1 (6 bases). The germline V gene has CDR1 MGHRA and CDR2 YSYEKL. The V and J ends lost 4 bases and 8 bases respectively, with 20 bases between them. The CDR3 loop spans 15 amino acids. CDR3 sequence: CASSPERQAFRGYTF. Here the CDR3 DNA reads TGCGCCAGCAGCCCTGAACGACAGGCCTTTAGGGGCTACACCTTC.

This sequence joins TRBV11-1 and TRBJ2-7; perhaps TRBD2 as D (6 bases). The germline CDR1 and CDR2 sequences are SGHAT and FQDESV (reference sequence). Trimming stripped 4 bases from V and 3 bases from J, with 16 bases between. The CDR3 covers 15 residues. The DNA of the CDR3 is TGTGCCAGCAGCTCCCCGAGTGGGGGGTTCTACGAGCAGTACTTC. Translating it yields CASSSPSGGFYEQYF.